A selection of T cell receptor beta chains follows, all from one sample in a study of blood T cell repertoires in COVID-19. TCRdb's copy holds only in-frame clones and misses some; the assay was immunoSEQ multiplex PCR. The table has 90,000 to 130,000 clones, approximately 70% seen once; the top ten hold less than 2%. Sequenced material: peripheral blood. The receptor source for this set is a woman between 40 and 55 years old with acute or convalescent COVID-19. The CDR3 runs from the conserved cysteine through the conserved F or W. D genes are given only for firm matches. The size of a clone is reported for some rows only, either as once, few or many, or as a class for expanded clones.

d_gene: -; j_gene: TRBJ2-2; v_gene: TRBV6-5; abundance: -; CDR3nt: TGTGCCAGCAGTTACTCCGGGGAGGCCGGGGAGCTGTTTTTT; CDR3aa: CASSYSGEAGELFF
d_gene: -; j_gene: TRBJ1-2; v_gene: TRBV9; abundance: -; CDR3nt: TGTGCCAGCAGCGTACTGTCAGGGGACTATGGCTACACCTTC; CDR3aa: CASSVLSGDYGYTF
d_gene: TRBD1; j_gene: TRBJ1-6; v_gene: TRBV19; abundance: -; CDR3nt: TGTGCCAGTAGTATTGGGACAGGTAATTCACCCCTCCACTTT; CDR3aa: CASSIGTGNSPLHF
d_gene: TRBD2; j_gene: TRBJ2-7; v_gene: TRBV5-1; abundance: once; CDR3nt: TGCGCCAGCAGCAGGACTAGCGGGGGGGACGAGCAGTACTTC; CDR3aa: CASSRTSGGDEQYF
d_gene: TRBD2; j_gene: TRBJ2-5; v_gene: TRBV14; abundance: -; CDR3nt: TGTGCCAGCAGCCAAGGGGGAGGGGCCCGGGAGACCCAGTACTTC; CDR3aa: CASSQGGGARETQYF
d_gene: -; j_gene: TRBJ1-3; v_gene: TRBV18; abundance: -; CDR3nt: TGTGCCAGCTCGGGAGGACTGGGCTCTGGAAACACCATATATTTT; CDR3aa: CASSGGLGSGNTIYF
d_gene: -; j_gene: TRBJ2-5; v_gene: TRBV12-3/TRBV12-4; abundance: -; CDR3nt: TGTGCCAGCAGTATTGGGGCAGGGGAGACCCAGTACTTC; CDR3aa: CASSIGAGETQYF
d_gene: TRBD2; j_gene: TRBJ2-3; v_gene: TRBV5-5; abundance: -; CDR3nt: TGTGCCAGCAGCTTGGCCCTGACTAGCGGGGGAGCAGATACGCAGTATTTT; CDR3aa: CASSLALTSGGADTQYF
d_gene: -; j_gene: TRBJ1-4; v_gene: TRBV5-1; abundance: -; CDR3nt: TGCGCCAGCAGCCAGGGCTTTGCAACTAATGAAAAACTGTTTTTT; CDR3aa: CASSQGFATNEKLFF
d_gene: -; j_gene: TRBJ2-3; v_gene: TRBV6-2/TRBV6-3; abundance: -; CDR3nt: TGTGCCAGCAGTTACCCGGGCGACAGAGATACGCAGTATTTT; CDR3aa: CASSYPGDRDTQYF
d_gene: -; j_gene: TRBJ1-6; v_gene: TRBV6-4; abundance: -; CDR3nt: TGTGCCAGCAGTGAATCTGGTGGAGAATCACCCCTCCACTTT; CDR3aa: CASSESGGESPLHF
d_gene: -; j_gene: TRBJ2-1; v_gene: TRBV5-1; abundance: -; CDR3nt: TGCGCCAGCAGCTGGCGGGGCGAGTTCTACAATGAGCAGTTCTTC; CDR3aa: CASSWRGEFYNEQFF
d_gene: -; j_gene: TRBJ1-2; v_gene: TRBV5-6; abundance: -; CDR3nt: TGTGCCAGCAGCTTGATTAAGTATGACACCAACTATGGCTACACCTTC; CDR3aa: CASSLIKYDTNYGYTF
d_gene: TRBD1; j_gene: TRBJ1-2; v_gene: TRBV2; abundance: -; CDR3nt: TGTGCCACCCAACCACAGGGGGCGTTTGGCTACACCTTC; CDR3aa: CATQPQGAFGYTF